This TCR beta chain was recovered during a study of T cell changes during pregnancy in multiple sclerosis. The V gene's germline CDR1 is LNHDA and CDR2 SQIVND (reference sequence). The CDR3 loop spans 16 amino acids. The V segment lost 5 bases and the J segment 3 bases; nucleotides outside the gene matches: 5. The assay was immunoSEQ multiplex PCR, and TCRdb's table has in-frame clones only and misses some. The sample lists roughly 110,000 clones, more than 80% occurring once. This chain uses TRBV19 with TRBJ2-4, with 12 bases that match TRBD2. The sequencing here drew on peripheral blood, taken before pregnancy. This clonotype was sampled from a female donor with multiple sclerosis, enrolled in a pregnancy study. The CDR3 protein is CASSAPTSGSKNIQYF. For the CDR3, the DNA is TGTGCCAGTAGTGCCCCGACTAGCGGGAGCAAAAACATTCAGTACTTC.